The 27 T cell receptor beta chains reported below all come from one sample, sequenced in a study of regulatory T cells in long-lasting Graves disease. As for time point: persistent/refractory GD, antithyroid drugs over 5 years with positive TRAb. PBMCs provided the RNA from which the TCR library was made. With iRepertoire HTBI primers and Arm-PCR of CDR3 regions, TCR beta libraries were built. Via MiXCR, TCRdb re-called the multiplex PCR reads, giving one row per CDR3 protein. The sample shows about 660,000 distinct CDR3 sequences, around 30% of them seen only once. Here the sequenced sample was peripheral blood mononuclear cells (PBMCs), taken when the disease was refractory, from a patient treated with antithyroid drugs. The receptors were gathered from a female donor with Graves disease.

This clonotype occurred a few times. The chain uses TRBV2 and TRBJ1-5; 7 bases align to TRBD1. The V gene end was trimmed by 5 bases and the J gene end by 6 bases; junction bases not matched to a gene: 22. CDR3 length: 19 amino acids. CDR1 is SNHLY and CDR2 is FYNNEI in the germline V gene. CDR3 sequence (DNA): TGTGCCAGCAGTAAAAACCCAGACAGGGAACTATTCTTAGGTCAGCCCCAGCATTTT. Residues: CASSKNPDRELFLGQPQHF.

J is TRBJ1-1 and V is TRBV15; unclear D gene. V was shortened by 0 bases and J by 6 bases, with 5 bases between the two germline ends. CDR1 and CDR2 from the germline V gene are LNHNV and YYDKDF (reference sequence). The CDR3 runs to 12 residues. The CDR3 DNA reads TGTGCCACCAGCAGAGATAAGGCTGAAGCTTTCTTT. Translation: CATSRDKAEAFF.

This chain joins TRBV9 and TRBJ1-1; 8 nucleotides agree with TRBD1. CDR3 length: 14 amino acids. Trimming at V came to 4 bases and at J to 8 bases, leaving 10 bases not matched to a gene. Germline CDR1 and CDR2: SGDLS and YYNGEE. The CDR3 sequence: CASSFGDRRSEAFF. CDR3 in DNA: TGTGCCAGCAGCTTCGGGGACAGGCGCTCCGAAGCTTTCTTT. The full variable domain, completed using reference TRBV9 and TRBJ1-1, is DSGVTQTPKHLITATGQRVTLRCSPRSGDLSVYWYQQSLDQGLQFLIQYYNGEERAKGNILERFSAQQFPDLHSELNLSSLELGDSALYFCASSFGDRRSEAFFGQGTRLTVV.

This clonotype was counted only a few times. This chain joins TRBV5-1 and TRBJ1-6; D might be TRBD1 (5 bases). Germline CDR1 SGHRS, CDR2 YFSETQ. The CDR3 is 15 residues long. Trimming shortened V by 0 bases and J by 7 bases, and 11 bases separated the two germline ends. In DNA, the CDR3 is TGCGCCAGCAGCTTGGGGCCAGGGAACAATTCACCCCTCCACTTT. Its protein product is CASSLGPGNNSPLHF.

The gene calls are TRBV7-9 and TRBJ1-1; the match to TRBD1 covers 7 bases. The V gene end was trimmed by 3 bases and the J gene end by 5 bases; junction bases not matched to a gene: 9. CDR3 length: 15 residues. In germline, CDR1 is SEHNR, CDR2 FQNEAQ (reference sequence). The CDR3 region is CASSFGGGFRTEAFF. The CDR3 region has the DNA TGTGCCAGCAGCTTTGGAGGGGGCTTTCGTACTGAAGCTTTCTTT.

The chain has TRBV19 and TRBJ1-2; D gene unclear. CDR3 length: 11 amino acids. Germline-derived CDR1 and CDR2 are LNHDA and SQIVND (reference sequence). Trimming shortened V by 7 bases and J by 0 bases, and 3 bases separated the two germline ends. The CDR3 region has the DNA TGTGCCAGTATGGCTAACTATGGCTACACCTTC. Its translation: CASMANYGYTF.

This clonotype was seen only a few times. V gene TRBV10-3 combines with J gene TRBJ2-7; D ambiguous. Between the trimmed V and J ends, which lost 0 bases and 6 bases, there was a span of 9 bases. Germline loops: CDR1 ENHRY, CDR2 SYGVKD. CDR3 length equals 13 residues. The CDR3 sequence: CAISESRPLEQYF. CDR3 DNA: TGTGCCATCAGTGAGTCCCGGCCCCTCGAGCAGTACTTC.

The chain uses TRBV9 and TRBJ2-5; TRBD1 is a possible D gene (6 bases). CDR3 length equals 13 residues. Germline V gene lookup returns CDR1 SGDLS and CDR2 YYNGEE. V shed 2 bases and J shed 5 bases, with 10 bases lying between them. The chain's CDR3 is CASSVTGWETQYF. The CDR3 region has the DNA TGTGCCAGCAGCGTCACAGGGTGGGAGACCCAGTACTTC.

The V and J genes are TRBV20-1 and TRBJ2-7, with D possibly TRBD1 on 6 matching bases. This CDR3 region has 12 residues. Germline V gene data show CDR1 as DFQATT and CDR2 as SNEGSKA (reference sequence). Trimming left V 3 bases short and J 6 bases short, with 12 bases between. The CDR3 loop reads CSARATGREQYF. CDR3 DNA sequence: TGCAGTGCTAGGGCTACAGGGCGCGAGCAGTACTTC.

The chain is built from TRBV19 and TRBJ1-2; no clear D gene. V lost 5 bases and J lost 3, with 7 bases in between. The CDR3 spans 12 residues. Germline V CDR1 and CDR2: LNHDA, SQIVND (reference sequence). Written as DNA, the CDR3 is TGTGCCAGTAGTCCAGAATACTATGGCTACACCTTC. This encodes CASSPEYYGYTF.

The V call is TRBV29-1, the J call TRBJ1-1; D is perhaps TRBD1 (5 bases). V was cut by 5 bases and J by 5 bases, with 12 bases left in between. This CDR3 has 12 amino acids. The V gene's germline CDR1 is SQVTM and CDR2 ANQGSEA. The CDR3 bases are TGCAGCGTTTTGGTGGGGGGGACTGAAGCTTTCTTT. This sequence encodes CSVLVGGTEAFF. The complete variable domain, with remaining parts taken from reference TRBV29-1 and TRBJ1-1, reads SAVISQKPSRDICQRGTSLTIQCQVDSQVTMMFWYRQQPGQSLTLIATANQGSEATYESGFVIDKFPISRPNLTFSTLTVSNMSPEDSSIYLCSVLVGGTEAFFGQGTRLTVV.

This clonotype showed up just once. The V and J genes are TRBV18 and TRBJ1-1, with D unresolved. Germline CDR1 reads KGHSH; CDR2 reads LQKENI. There are 15 residues in the CDR3. The V end was cut by 3 bases, the J end by 12 bases, with 23 bases between. The CDR3 DNA reads as TGTGCCAGCTCACCGCAGCAATTCGACAACGTTGGGTCTTTCTTT. The encoded protein is CASSPQQFDNVGSFF.

This clonotype was observed many times. The chain has TRBV2 and TRBJ2-2; TRBD1 matches at 9 bases. V lost 7 bases to trimming and J lost 5 bases; unmatched junction nucleotides: 8. Germline V gene lookup returns CDR1 SNHLY and CDR2 FYNNEI. The CDR3 sequence is 15 residues long. The CDR3 region has the DNA TGTGCCAGCACATCACAGGGGGCAAATACCGGGGAGCTGTTTTTT. Translated: CASTSQGANTGELFF.

This clonotype showed up just a few times. The V gene is TRBV19, the J gene TRBJ2-7; TRBD1 is a possible D gene (7 bases). Germline CDR1 and CDR2: LNHDA and SQIVND (reference sequence). CDR3 length: 12 residues. The V end lost 6 bases, the J end lost 6 bases, and 12 bases lay between the germline ends. The DNA of the CDR3 is TGTGCCAGTAGGACAGGGACTGGCGAGCAGTACTTC. Translation gives CASRTGTGEQYF.

The CDR3 nucleotides read TGTGCCAGCAGCTTAGCCCACGGACCAAAAGAGACCCAGTACTTC. Translating it yields CASSLAHGPKETQYF. The V call is TRBV11-2, the J call TRBJ2-5; D ambiguous. Trimming removed 1 base at V and 3 bases at J, with 12 bases between. CDR1 is SGHAT, CDR2 FQNNGV, per germline. The CDR3 is 15 residues long.

This clonotype turned up a few times. V is TRBV7-9 and J is TRBJ2-7; 7 bases are shared with TRBD1. Germline CDR1 and CDR2: SEHNR and FQNEAQ (reference sequence). The CDR3 is 14 residues long. Losses at the gene ends were 4 bases for V and 5 bases for J; bases not matched to a gene: 8. The CDR3 here is CASSSRQGSNEQYF. As DNA, the CDR3 is TGTGCCAGCAGCTCAAGACAGGGCAGTAACGAGCAGTACTTC.

CDR3 in DNA: TGCGCCAGCAGGGACAGGGCCACTGAAGCTTTCTTT. Protein product: CASRDRATEAFF. The rearrangement links TRBV5-1 to TRBJ1-1; 8 bases agree with TRBD1. With V trimmed by 5 bases and J by 4 bases, 1 base remained unmatched. The CDR3 is 12 amino acids. The germline V gene encodes CDR1 SGHRS and CDR2 YFSETQ.

The table lists this clonotype with a few counts. The rearrangement joins TRBV12-3 or TRBV12-4 to TRBJ1-1; 7 bases match TRBD1. CDR3 size: 14 residues. Trimming at V came to 3 bases and at J to 6 bases, leaving 7 bases not matched to a gene. The CDR3 sequence: CASSFEGAFAEAFF. The CDR3 bases are TGTGCCAGCAGTTTTGAGGGGGCGTTTGCTGAAGCTTTCTTT.

This clonotype was seen ten or more times. The J gene is TRBJ2-5, the V gene TRBV28; a possible D gene is TRBD2 (6 bases). Germline CDR1 is MDHEN and CDR2 is SYDVKM. V gave up 7 bases and J gave up 7 bases, with 13 bases separating them. This CDR3 has 12 amino acids. This CDR3 reads CASTWDFVTQYF. CDR3 nucleotides: TGTGCCAGCACCTGGGACTTTGTGACCCAGTACTTC.

This clonotype was observed a handful of times. This CDR3 is CAWDQGQGVTEAFF. The CDR3 region has the DNA TGTGCCTGGGATCAGGGACAGGGAGTCACTGAAGCTTTCTTT. The chain uses TRBV30 and TRBJ1-1; 9 bases agree with TRBD1. The V and J ends lost 5 bases and 4 bases, in that order; junction bases with no gene match: 8. Germline CDR1 GTSNPN, CDR2 SVGIG (reference sequence). The CDR3 totals 14 residues.

A remark on this clonotype: An end of the junction differs from the germline gene, which may be a read error. This chain joins TRBV11-2 and TRBJ2-7; D may be TRBD1 or TRBD2 (5 bases each). CDR3 length: 18 residues. Germline-derived CDR1 and CDR2 are SGHAT and FQNNGV. In DNA form, the CDR3 reads TGCGCCAGCAGCCAAGATCCCGGGCAGTCCCCACTGAGGGGCGAGCAGTACTTC. Protein: CASSQDPGQSPLRGEQYF.

The V call is TRBV3-1, the J call TRBJ1-4, with unresolved D. This CDR3 spans 13 amino acids. The V gene's germline CDR1 is LGHDT and CDR2 YNNKEL (reference sequence). Trimming stripped 8 bases from V and 7 bases from J, with 14 bases between. The CDR3 spells CASYSDGSEKLFF. CDR3 DNA: TGTGCCAGCTATAGCGATGGCAGTGAAAAACTGTTTTTT.

This clonotype has more than one count but fewer than ten. This chain links TRBV2 with TRBJ1-2; TRBD1 matches 7 bases. V gave up 10 bases and J gave up 8 bases; unmatched junction bases: 13. This CDR3 is 13 amino acids long. In germline, CDR1 is SNHLY, CDR2 FYNNEI. The CDR3 sequence: CAIDRTGAWGYTF. CDR3 coding DNA: TGTGCCATCGACAGGACAGGAGCTTGGGGCTACACCTTC.

This clonotype was seen only a few times. The chain recombines TRBV12-3 or TRBV12-4 with TRBJ1-1; 7 bases line up with TRBD1. The CDR3 extends over 14 amino acids. The V and J ends lost 3 bases and 7 bases, in that order; junction bases with no gene match: 8. The DNA of the CDR3 is TGTGCCAGCAGTTTCAAGGGGGCCGGGGTTGAAGCTTTCTTT. Translation gives CASSFKGAGVEAFF.

The chain couples TRBV6-1 to TRBJ1-1, with D maybe TRBD1 (5 bases). The CDR3 runs to 11 residues. V was shortened by 6 bases and J by 7 bases, with 9 bases between the two germline ends. Germline V gene data show CDR1 as MNHNS and CDR2 as SASEGT. The CDR3 region is CASSQGFEAFF. The DNA of the CDR3 is TGTGCCAGCAGCCAGGGCTTTGAAGCTTTCTTT.

This clonotype was recorded at least ten times. This rearrangement joins TRBV12-3 or TRBV12-4 to TRBJ1-2, with a possible D match to TRBD1 (5 bases). CDR3 length: 15 amino acids. Between the trimmed V and J ends, which lost 5 bases and 3 bases, there was a span of 16 bases. The CDR3 reads CASSRQGSRDYGYTF. CDR3 nucleotides: TGTGCCAGCAGTCGTCAAGGCTCCAGGGACTATGGCTACACCTTC.

This chain uses TRBV3-1 with TRBJ2-7; D is possibly TRBD1 (6 bases). Trimming pared 4 bases from V and 4 bases from J, leaving 14 bases between. The CDR3 totals 14 residues. Germline V CDR1 and CDR2: LGHDT, YNNKEL (reference sequence). The CDR3 sequence is CASSLGQFGYEQYF. The CDR3, as DNA: TGTGCCAGCAGCCTAGGACAGTTTGGGTACGAGCAGTACTTC.